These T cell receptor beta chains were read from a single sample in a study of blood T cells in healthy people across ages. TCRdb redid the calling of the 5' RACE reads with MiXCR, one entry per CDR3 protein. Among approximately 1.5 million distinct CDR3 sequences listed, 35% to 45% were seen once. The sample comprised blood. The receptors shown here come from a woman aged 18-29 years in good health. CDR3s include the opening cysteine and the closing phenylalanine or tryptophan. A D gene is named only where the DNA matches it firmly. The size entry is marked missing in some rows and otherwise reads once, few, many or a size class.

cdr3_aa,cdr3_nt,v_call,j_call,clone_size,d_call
CASGGGDTQYF,TGTGCCAGCGGGGGGGGAGATACGCAGTATTTT,TRBV27,TRBJ2-3,NA,TRBD2
CSATGQGARGTEAFF,TGCAGTGCGACAGGACAGGGGGCGCGGGGCACTGAAGCTTTCTTT,TRBV20-1,TRBJ1-1,few,TRBD1
CSVEGLAGVYEQYF,TGCAGCGTTGAAGGGCTAGCGGGAGTTTACGAGCAGTACTTC,TRBV29-1,TRBJ2-7,many,TRBD2
CASSPVGGLQNNEQFF,TGCGCCAGCAGCCCCGTTGGGGGATTACAAAACAATGAGCAGTTCTTC,TRBV5-1,TRBJ2-1,NA,NA
CAWRLAADTQYF,TGTGCCTGGCGACTAGCGGCAGATACGCAGTATTTT,TRBV30,TRBJ2-3,few,TRBD2
CATSRRDDTGELFF,TGTGCCACCAGCCGGCGAGACGACACCGGGGAGCTGTTTTTT,TRBV15,TRBJ2-2,NA,NA
CSVGRGADTEAFF,TGCAGCGTTGGCCGAGGGGCGGACACTGAAGCTTTCTTT,TRBV29-1,TRBJ1-1,few,NA
CASSQGLAVTYNEQFF,TGTGCCAGCAGCCAGGGACTAGCGGTGACCTACAATGAGCAGTTCTTC,TRBV3-1,TRBJ2-1,few,TRBD2
CSAPRTGVQETQYF,TGCAGTGCTCCGCGGACAGGGGTGCAAGAGACCCAGTACTTC,TRBV20-1,TRBJ2-5,NA,TRBD1
CSARSRSELLLSEQYF,TGCAGTGCTAGATCCCGGAGTGAACTGCTTCTCTCCGAGCAGTACTTC,TRBV20-1,TRBJ2-7,NA,NA
CVSSLGIQGSITDTQYF,TGTGTCAGCAGCTTAGGCATCCAGGGGTCCATCACAGATACGCAGTATTTT,TRBV11-2,TRBJ2-3,NA,NA
CVSSHYGGTPHNEQFF,TGTGTCAGCAGTCACTATGGCGGGACCCCTCACAATGAGCAGTTCTTC,TRBV5-4,TRBJ2-1,NA,NA
CASRPGQHYEQYF,TGTGCCAGCCGTCCCGGGCAGCACTACGAGCAGTACTTC,TRBV28,TRBJ2-7,NA,NA
CSVERGAHGYTF,TGCAGCGTCGAGAGGGGGGCCCATGGCTACACCTTC,TRBV29-1,TRBJ1-2,few,NA
CASSSQGASAYNEQYF,TGTGCCAGCAGTTCCCAGGGGGCGTCGGCCTACAATGAGCAGTACTTC,TRBV5-5,TRBJ2-7,NA,TRBD1
CASSQHRDADTQYF,TGTGCCAGCAGTCAACATCGCGACGCGGATACGCAGTATTTT,TRBV12-3/TRBV12-4,TRBJ2-3,NA,NA
CASSLDAYYEQYF,TGTGCCAGCAGTTTAGACGCTTACTACGAGCAGTACTTC,TRBV27,TRBJ2-7,few,NA
CASSAGPDGYTF,TGTGCCAGCTCGGCAGGGCCGGATGGCTACACCTTC,TRBV2,TRBJ1-2,NA,NA
CASSLGGRGSPLHF,TGTGCCAGCAGTTTGGGGGGGCGGGGTTCACCCCTCCACTTT,TRBV12-3/TRBV12-4,TRBJ1-6,NA,NA
CASSNYAGGYNEQFF,TGTGCCAGCAGTAACTATGCGGGGGGCTACAATGAGCAGTTCTTC,TRBV12-3/TRBV12-4,TRBJ2-1,many,TRBD2
CASSVGDGGGAEAFF,TGTGCCAGCAGCGTAGGGGATGGGGGTGGCGCTGAAGCTTTCTTT,TRBV9,TRBJ1-1,few,NA
CASSPNQQGVGYNSPLHF,TGTGCCAGCTCACCAAATCAACAGGGGGTCGGCTATAATTCACCCCTCCACTTT,TRBV18,TRBJ1-6,NA,TRBD1
CASSKLAGAYTDTQYF,TGTGCCAGCAGTAAACTAGCGGGGGCCTACACAGATACGCAGTATTTT,TRBV7-2,TRBJ2-3,NA,TRBD2
CASSPGGCEQYF,TGTGCCAGCAGCCCCGGCGGGTGCGAGCAGTACTTC,TRBV9,TRBJ2-7,NA,NA
CASSAGVHLSTDTQYF,TGTGCCAGCAGCGCGGGGGTGCACTTAAGCACAGATACGCAGTATTTT,TRBV7-2,TRBJ2-3,few,TRBD2
CASSVLTSGPYEQFF,TGTGCCAGCAGCGTATTAACTAGCGGGCCCTATGAGCAGTTCTTC,TRBV9,TRBJ2-1,NA,TRBD2
CASSFGTQETQYF,TGCGCCAGCAGCTTTGGGACCCAAGAGACCCAGTACTTC,TRBV5-1,TRBJ2-5,NA,NA
CASSPREGEVPYNEQFF,TGTGCCAGCAGCCCCCGGGAGGGGGAGGTTCCCTACAATGAGCAGTTCTTC,TRBV11-3,TRBJ2-1,NA,TRBD2
CASSGGSHNYGYTF,TGTGCCAGCAGTGGTGGCAGCCATAACTATGGCTACACCTTC,TRBV2,TRBJ1-2,NA,NA
CASSDPRDKNTREAQYF,TGTGCCAGCAGTGACCCCCGGGACAAAAATACTCGGGAGGCCCAGTACTTC,TRBV25-1,TRBJ2-7,NA,NA
CASSLASIGGTETQYF,TGTGCCAGCAGCTTAGCCTCAATAGGGGGGACGGAGACCCAGTACTTC,TRBV7-9,TRBJ2-5,NA,NA
CSAGVTPQGSYEQYF,TGCAGTGCTGGAGTTACACCACAGGGTTCCTACGAGCAGTACTTC,TRBV20-1,TRBJ2-7,NA,NA
CASSLEGPSGETQYF,TGCGCCAGCAGCTTGGAGGGTCCTTCTGGGGAGACCCAGTACTTC,TRBV5-1,TRBJ2-5,NA,NA
CASSHWDSQDGNGYTF,TGCGCCAGCAGCCATTGGGACAGCCAGGATGGAAATGGCTACACCTTC,TRBV4-3,TRBJ1-2,few,TRBD1
CASSPGTGFTNYGYTF,TGTGCCAGCAGCCCAGGGACAGGGTTCACTAACTATGGCTACACCTTC,TRBV7-2,TRBJ1-2,once,TRBD1
CASSYSRWEGMNTEAFF,TGTGCCAGCAGTTACTCTCGATGGGAGGGAATGAACACTGAAGCTTTCTTT,TRBV6-2/TRBV6-3,TRBJ1-1,once,NA
CASSPPGLAGVEQYF,TGTGCCAGCAGTCCTCCGGGACTAGCGGGAGTCGAGCAGTACTTC,TRBV25-1,TRBJ2-7,NA,TRBD2
CASSTSGTAPTDTQYF,TGTGCCAGCAGTACATCCGGGACAGCTCCGACAGATACGCAGTATTTT,TRBV6-5,TRBJ2-3,many,TRBD1
CASSQQGADTQYF,TGTGCCAGCAGCCAACAGGGGGCAGATACGCAGTATTTT,TRBV16,TRBJ2-3,many,TRBD1
CASSLLGLGNQPQHF,TGTGCCAGCAGTTTATTGGGGTTAGGCAATCAGCCCCAGCATTTT,TRBV27,TRBJ1-5,few,NA
CASSFVSGTAGADTQYF,TGTGCCAGCAGTTTTGTCTCCGGGACTGCCGGCGCAGATACGCAGTATTTT,TRBV12-3/TRBV12-4,TRBJ2-3,few,NA
CSASGTSAAYEQYF,TGCAGTGCTAGTGGGACTAGCGCAGCCTACGAGCAGTACTTC,TRBV20-1,TRBJ2-7,NA,TRBD2
CASSLVDQGYEQYF,TGTGCCAGCAGCCTCGTAGATCAGGGCTACGAGCAGTACTTC,TRBV11-2,TRBJ2-7,NA,NA
CASSFQQARVDEQFF,TGTGCCAGCAGTTTCCAACAGGCTCGGGTGGATGAGCAGTTCTTC,TRBV6-2/TRBV6-3,TRBJ2-1,NA,NA
CASSREGLTNTEAFF,TGTGCCAGCAGCCGCGAGGGACTCACGAACACTGAAGCTTTCTTT,TRBV3-1,TRBJ1-1,few,NA
CASSDLAGGYNEQYF,TGTGCCAGCAGCGACCTAGCGGGGGGGTACAATGAGCAGTACTTC,TRBV11-2,TRBJ2-7,NA,TRBD2
CSASPGRLEQYF,TGCAGTGCTAGCCCAGGGCGACTCGAGCAGTACTTC,TRBV20-1,TRBJ2-7,NA,NA
CASSYSGGLAHNEQFF,TGTGCCAGCAGTTACTCCGGGGGACTAGCCCACAATGAGCAGTTCTTC,TRBV6-5,TRBJ2-1,NA,TRBD2
CASSASPEGDAFF,TGTGCCAGCAGTGCCTCCCCTGAGGGGGACGCTTTCTTT,TRBV6-1,TRBJ1-1,NA,NA
CASSTGTRVSEAFF,TGTGCCAGCAGTACCGGGACACGGGTCTCTGAAGCTTTCTTT,TRBV6-2/TRBV6-3,TRBJ1-1,NA,NA
CASSVVTSYEQYF,TGTGCCAGCAGTGTTGTCACCTCCTACGAGCAGTACTTC,TRBV25-1,TRBJ2-7,few,NA